The 3 T cell receptor beta chains given below trace back to one sample, sequenced in a study of blood T cell repertoires in COVID-19 (dated by TCRdb to the early 2020s). The protocol used for the library was the immunoSEQ multiplex PCR assay. Here the immuneACCESS table is served through TCRdb, limited to in-frame sequences with V and J called. Missing clones are a known gap in these copies; in checked studies unresolved V genes cover under half, and the rest lacks a known reason. The sample table lists over 120,000 clones, about 89% of them with a count of one. 2.5% to 3% of the sample goes to the ten largest clones. The sequenced material came from peripheral blood. The receptors come from a man aged 55 to 70 with active or convalescent COVID-19.

CDR3 loop: CASSTDGVNTEAFF. In DNA form, the CDR3 reads TGCGCCAGCAGCACCGACGGAGTGAACACTGAAGCTTTCTTT. The genes are TRBV5-1 and TRBJ1-1; D is ambiguous. This CDR3 comprises 14 residues. The V end lost 4 bases, the J end lost 0 bases, and 10 bases lay between the germline ends. CDR1 and CDR2 (germline): SGHRS, YFSETQ. Supplemented by reference TRBV5-1 and TRBJ1-1, the full variable domain reads KAGVTQTPRYLIKTRGQQVTLSCSPISGHRSVSWYQQTPGQGLQFLFEYFSETQRNKGNFPGRFSGRQFSNSRSEMNVSTLELGDSALYLCASSTDGVNTEAFFGQGTRLTVV.

The chain employs TRBV5-6 and TRBJ1-5, with D possibly matching TRBD1 (5 bases). With 4 bases removed from V and 7 bases from J, the gap between germline ends came to 12 bases. Germline V gene lookup returns CDR1 SGHDT and CDR2 YYEEEE. CDR3 length: 13 amino acids. The CDR3 DNA reads TGTGCCAGCAGCCCGGGGGGGAAACAGCCCCAGCATTTT. It encodes CASSPGGKQPQHF.

This chain uses TRBV12-3 or TRBV12-4 with TRBJ1-1; TRBD1 matches 9 bases. The V and J ends lost 4 bases and 4 bases, in that order; junction bases with no gene match: 1. The CDR3 runs to 13 residues. DNA of the CDR3: TGTGCCAGCAGTTGGGACAGGGCCACTGAAGCTTTCTTT. Translation gives CASSWDRATEAFF.